The clone carrying this T cell receptor beta chain came up once. The antigen remains unidentified. Produced via immunoSEQ multiplex PCR; TCRdb's table is partial and in-frame only. The sample shows about 80,000 clones, 80% to 90% of them seen only once. This entry comes from a study of OX40 agonist ivuxolimab in advanced cancers. Study-wide findings and caveats: At 0.1 to 3.0 mg/kg, clonal expansion of CD4+ and CD8+ blood T cells had occurred by week 6.

Germline CDR1 and CDR2: MDHEN and SYDVKM. The CDR3 spans 15 residues. The V and J ends lost 1 base and 7 bases, in that order; junction bases with no gene match: 7. The sequence came from an adult with an advanced solid tumor such as melanoma, head and neck, liver or kidney cancer. The V and J genes are TRBV28 and TRBJ2-3, with 8 positions matching TRBD1. The specimen was CD4+ or CD8+ T cells sorted from blood, collected in a trial of the OX40 agonist ivuxolimab. CDR3 amino acids: CASSLYAGGLHTQYF. DNA of the CDR3: TGTGCCAGCAGTTTATATGCAGGGGGCTTACATACGCAGTATTTT.